This T cell receptor beta chain was documented in a study of T cell changes during pregnancy in multiple sclerosis. TCRdb's table, derived via immunoSEQ multiplex PCR, lists solely in-frame clones and lacks some. This sample has 130,000 or so clones, with approximately 96% found just once. CDR1 and CDR2 from the germline V gene are MGHRA and YSYEKL. V shed 6 bases, J shed 3 bases, and the junction held 10 bases outside the gene matches. This CDR3 is 15 amino acids long. This receptor was taken from a female donor with multiple sclerosis, enrolled in a pregnancy study. The chain uses TRBV4-1 and TRBJ1-2, with 7 bases identical to TRBD1. The specimen was peripheral blood, collected after pregnancy. The CDR3 nucleotides are TGCGCCAGCAGTCCCTCAGTCGGGACAGACTATGGCTACACCTTC. This sequence encodes CASSPSVGTDYGYTF.